These 32 T cell receptor beta chains were sequenced from one sample in a study of cytomegalovirus exposure and HLA in healthy donors. The assay was immunoSEQ multiplex PCR, and TCRdb's table has in-frame clones only and misses some. Of some 150,000 clones in the sample, about nine tenths were seen once. The source material was PBMCs. The receptors here all came from a man aged 18 to 30 in good health and CMV-seropositive.

Regarding this clone: Other DNA sequences in this specimen translate into the identical CDR3. The chain joins TRBV19 to TRBJ2-7, with D uncertain. The ends were cut back, 5 bases at V and 3 bases at J, with 8 bases in the middle. In germline, CDR1 is LNHDA, CDR2 SQIVND (reference sequence). The CDR3 has 12 residues. This CDR3 reads CASSDRGYEQYF. DNA of the CDR3: TGTGCCAGTAGTGATAGAGGCTACGAGCAGTACTTC.

V usage is TRBV21-1 and J usage is TRBJ1-4. TRBV21-1 is a known pseudogene. CDR3 size: 13 residues. The CDR3 coding sequence is TGTGCCAGCAGCTATCCTACGGGTGAAAAACTGTTTTTT. Encoded protein: CASSYPTGEKLFF.

V is TRBV7-9 and J is TRBJ1-4, with 7 positions matching TRBD1. The CDR3 consists of 18 residues. The junction had 11 bases not matched to a gene; V was cut back by 4 bases and J by 0 bases. The germline gives CDR1 SEHNR, CDR2 FQNEAQ (reference sequence). Here the CDR3 DNA reads TGTGCCAGCAGCTCCGTCCAGGGGGGTCAAACAACTAATGAAAAACTGTTTTTT. Translation: CASSSVQGGQTTNEKLFF. The variable domain in full, completed from reference TRBV7-9 and TRBJ1-4, reads DTGVSQNPRHKITKRGQNVTFRCDPISEHNRLYWYRQTLGQGPEFLTYFQNEAQLEKSRLLSDRFSAERPKGSFSTLEIQRTEQGDSAMYLCASSSVQGGQTTNEKLFFGSGTQLSVL.

This clone has only a few counts. V usage is TRBV4-3 and J usage is TRBJ2-1, with D possibly TRBD2 on 5 matching bases. V was pared by 8 bases and J by 6 bases, with 20 bases between. Germline V gene lookup returns CDR1 LGHNA and CDR2 YSLEER. This CDR3 spans 15 amino acids. The DNA of the CDR3 is TGCGCCAGCGGGCAAGAGGCTGGACGGGGCAATGAGCAGTTCTTC. Its protein product is CASGQEAGRGNEQFF.

The chain links TRBV6-1 to TRBJ2-1; 7 bases align to TRBD2. The length of the CDR3 is 14 residues. J lost 0 bases, V lost 9 bases, and 5 bases had no gene match. Germline V gene lookup returns CDR1 MNHNS and CDR2 SASEGT. The chain's CDR3 is CASLAASSYNEQFF. CDR3 nucleotide sequence: TGTGCCAGTCTAGCGGCCAGCTCCTACAATGAGCAGTTCTTC.

This chain joins TRBV29-1 and TRBJ1-4; no firm D call. Germline V gene data show CDR1 as SQVTM and CDR2 as ANQGSEA. CDR3 length: 18 residues. V shed 3 bases and J shed 0 bases, with 20 bases lying between them. The CDR3 bases are TGCAGCGTTGATCCGCCGGACCGATTACTAGCAACTAATGAAAAACTGTTTTTT. It specifies CSVDPPDRLLATNEKLFF.

This clone was seen only once. V gene TRBV6-5 combines with J gene TRBJ2-7; 7 nucleotides align to TRBD2. This CDR3 spans 16 amino acids. Trimming removed 0 bases from V and 0 bases from J; junction bases left unmatched: 5. Germline loops: CDR1 MNHEY, CDR2 SVGAGI. In DNA, the CDR3 is TGTGCCAGCAGTTACTCGCAGCGGGGTAACTCCTACGAGCAGTACTTC. Protein product: CASSYSQRGNSYEQYF.

This chain connects TRBV7-8 to TRBJ1-1; TRBD1 aligns across 7 bases. This CDR3 is 15 amino acids long. Germline V lookup: CDR1 SGHVS, CDR2 FQNEAQ. V trimming: 1 base; J trimming: 5 bases; junction bases outside the gene matches: 7. The chain's CDR3 is CASSLGQGISTEAFF. CDR3 in DNA: TGTGCCAGCAGCTTAGGACAGGGAATCAGTACTGAAGCTTTCTTT.

The chain recombines TRBV9 with TRBJ2-7; the D gene is possibly TRBD2 (6 bases). This CDR3 has 14 amino acids. With 4 bases removed from V and 5 bases from J, the gap between germline ends came to 16 bases. The germline gives CDR1 SGDLS, CDR2 YYNGEE. The CDR3 spells CASSSRDSKDEQYF. For the CDR3, the DNA is TGTGCCAGCAGCTCCCGGGACTCGAAGGACGAGCAGTACTTC. Complete variable domain (other parts from reference TRBV9 and TRBJ2-7): DSGVTQTPKHLITATGQRVTLRCSPRSGDLSVYWYQQSLDQGLQFLIQYYNGEERAKGNILERFSAQQFPDLHSELNLSSLELGDSALYFCASSSRDSKDEQYFGPGTRLTVT.

This chain uses TRBV4-2 with TRBJ2-1; TRBD2 agrees at 7 bases. Germline V CDR1 and CDR2: LGHNA, YNFKEQ. The CDR3 extends over 16 amino acids. With 0 bases clipped from V and 4 bases from J, the junction kept 6 bases outside the gene matches. CDR3 loop: CASSQDRSGGYNEQFF. The CDR3 DNA reads TGTGCCAGCAGCCAAGATCGGTCGGGGGGTTACAATGAGCAGTTCTTC.

The chain joins TRBV15 to TRBJ2-7; 9 nucleotides agree with TRBD1. The CDR3 extends over 15 amino acids. V was pared by 5 bases and J by 7 bases, with 12 bases of the junction left unmatched. CDR1 and CDR2 (germline): LNHNV, YYDKDF (reference sequence). The CDR3 reads CATSPRGTGTREQYF. The DNA for the CDR3 is TGTGCCACCAGCCCCCGCGGGACAGGGACGCGTGAGCAGTACTTC.

The rearrangement joins TRBV2 to TRBJ2-1; 9 bases map to TRBD1. The V segment lost 6 bases and the J segment 7 bases; nucleotides outside the gene matches: 4. Germline CDR1 is SNHLY and CDR2 is FYNNEI. The CDR3 covers 13 residues. The CDR3 loop is CASSGQGLNEQFF. The CDR3 DNA is TGTGCCAGCAGCGGACAGGGGTTAAATGAGCAGTTCTTC. The full variable domain, rest sourced from reference TRBV2 and TRBJ2-1, is EPEVTQTPSHQVTQMGQEVILRCVPISNHLYFYWYRQILGQKVEFLVSFYNNEISEKSEIFDDQFSVERPDGSNFTLKIRSTKLEDSAMYFCASSGQGLNEQFFGPGTRLTVL.

This rearrangement joins TRBV28 to TRBJ2-3; 10 bases line up with TRBD1. The ends lost 4 bases at V and 3 bases at J; junction bases unmatched: 10. The CDR3 has 17 residues. The V gene's germline CDR1 is MDHEN and CDR2 SYDVKM. The DNA for the CDR3 is TGTGCCAGCAGTTCCCTCGGACAGGGGGTATGGACAGATACGCAGTATTTT. Protein sequence: CASSSLGQGVWTDTQYF.

The chain uses TRBV30 and TRBJ2-5; no clear D gene. Germline V CDR1 and CDR2: GTSNPN, SVGIG (reference sequence). The CDR3 length is 14 residues. Trimming removed 7 bases from V and 5 bases from J, with 20 bases in between. The DNA for the CDR3 is TGTGCCTACCCGCCCAAAGAGCGTGGGGAGACCCAGTACTTC. Translation gives CAYPPKERGETQYF.

The V gene is TRBV6-6, the J gene TRBJ1-1; TRBD1 is a possible D gene (5 bases). From germline, CDR1 is MNHNY and CDR2 SVGAGI (reference sequence). V was trimmed by 0 bases and J by 3 bases, leaving 11 bases between them. This CDR3 region has 15 residues. CDR3 DNA sequence: TGTGCCAGCAGTTACTCGGCCAGGGTGGACACTGAAGCTTTCTTT. This translates into CASSYSARVDTEAFF.

The chain carries TRBV15 and TRBJ2-3, with 7 bases aligning to TRBD2. Germline CDR1 reads LNHNV; CDR2 reads YYDKDF (reference sequence). V lost 4 bases, J lost 0 bases, and 7 bases stayed unmatched. The CDR3 extends over 16 amino acids. The CDR3 reads CATSKVLAASTDTQYF. CDR3 sequence (DNA): TGTGCCACCAGCAAGGTCCTAGCGGCTAGCACAGATACGCAGTATTTT.

The gene calls are TRBV11-1 and TRBJ2-1, with D possibly matching TRBD2 (6 bases). The CDR3 runs 15 residues. Trimming removed 3 bases at V and 10 bases at J, with 19 bases between. CDR1 and CDR2 (germline): SGHAT, FQDESV (reference sequence). The CDR3 DNA is TGTGCCAGCAGCTTGCGGCTGAGGTTCGGAGGGGAGCAGTTCTTC. This codes for CASSLRLRFGGEQFF.

This sequence joins TRBV4-2 and TRBJ2-3, with 8 bases identical to TRBD2. The germline V gene encodes CDR1 LGHNA and CDR2 YNFKEQ. The CDR3 runs 18 residues. Unmatched junction bases numbered 8, after V lost 0 bases and J lost 0 bases. CDR3 residues: CASSQETGASGSTDTQYF. The CDR3 DNA reads as TGTGCCAGCAGCCAAGAGACGGGGGCTAGCGGGAGCACAGATACGCAGTATTTT.

The chain recombines TRBV5-6 with TRBJ1-4, with a tentative D call TRBD1 (5 bases). The ends were cut back, 6 bases at V and 7 bases at J, with 13 bases in the middle. Germline CDR1 is SGHDT and CDR2 is YYEEEE. This CDR3 contains 13 residues. The CDR3 region is CASKWQGGEKLFF. DNA of the CDR3: TGTGCCAGCAAGTGGCAGGGAGGTGAAAAACTGTTTTTT. Looking up the rest from reference TRBV5-6 and TRBJ1-4 gives the full variable domain: DAGVTQSPTHLIKTRGQQVTLRCSPKSGHDTVSWYQQALGQGPQFIFQYYEEEERQRGNFPDRFSGHQFPNYSSELNVNALLLGDSALYLCASKWQGGEKLFFGSGTQLSVL.

V usage is TRBV7-2 and J usage is TRBJ1-2; D possibly corresponds to TRBD1 (6 bases). Trimming removed 2 bases at V and 4 bases at J, with 20 bases between. Germline CDR1 and CDR2: SGHTA and FQGNSA. This CDR3 comprises 17 residues. Here the CDR3 DNA reads TGTGCCAGCAGCTTACGGACAGATTCCGTCATCGTCTATGGCTACACCTTC. Translation: CASSLRTDSVIVYGYTF.

The chain combines TRBV28 with TRBJ2-2, with 12 bases lining up with TRBD2. Looked up from germline, CDR1 is MDHEN and CDR2 is SYDVKM. The J segment lost 4 bases and the V segment lost 4 bases, leaving 13 bases of the junction unmatched. This CDR3 has 19 residues. The CDR3 sequence is CASSYPGRLAGGGTGELFF. CDR3 nucleotides: TGTGCCAGCAGTTACCCCGGGAGGCTAGCGGGAGGGGGCACCGGGGAGCTGTTTTTT.

The chain links TRBV10-1 to TRBJ1-5, with 7 bases matching TRBD1. The CDR3 length is 22 residues. The junction had 37 bases not matched to a gene; V was cut back by 8 bases and J by 9 bases. Germline lookup yields CDR1 WNHNN and CDR2 SYGVQD (reference sequence). CDR3 residues: CASPGTEGHLTPILQGRRPQHF. CDR3 DNA sequence: TGCGCCAGCCCGGGAACAGAGGGGCACCTCACTCCGATTCTACAGGGGCGGAGGCCCCAGCATTTT.

This rearrangement joins TRBV6-5 to TRBJ1-5, with TRBD1 identical over 9 bases. CDR1 MNHEY and CDR2 SVGAGI come from the germline V gene. With V trimmed by 5 bases and J by 6 bases, 8 bases remained unmatched. The CDR3 is made up of 15 amino acids. The chain's CDR3 is CASSVDRGRSQPQHF. Here the CDR3 DNA reads TGTGCCAGCAGTGTGGACAGGGGTAGGAGTCAGCCCCAGCATTTT.

The J gene is TRBJ2-1, the V gene TRBV23-1; no clear D. TRBV23-1 is noted as an ORF with a role that remains uncertain. This CDR3 has 14 amino acids. V lost 0 bases, J lost 3 bases, and 6 bases lay in between. The chain's CDR3 is CASSQSTGYNEQFF. The DNA for the CDR3 is TGCGCCAGCAGTCAATCGACTGGCTACAATGAGCAGTTCTTC.

The rearrangement joins TRBV2 to TRBJ2-2; unclear D gene. Germline loops: CDR1 SNHLY, CDR2 FYNNEI. There are 14 residues in the CDR3. V dropped 1 base and J dropped 9 bases, with 12 bases sitting between them. The CDR3 nucleotides read TGTGCCAGCAGTGAAGGGCCAGCCACTAGGGAGCTGTTTTTT. It codes for CASSEGPATRELFF.

The V call is TRBV4-3, the J call TRBJ2-7; a possible D gene is TRBD2 (5 bases). Trimming took off 0 bases at V and 5 bases at J, with 11 bases between the two ends. The V gene's germline CDR1 is LGHNA and CDR2 YSLEER. The CDR3 totals 14 residues. Here the CDR3 reads CASSQDLGSDEQYF. The CDR3 coding sequence is TGCGCCAGCAGCCAAGATTTGGGGAGCGACGAGCAGTACTTC.

The chain joins TRBV5-4 to TRBJ2-7, with TRBD1 matching over 8 bases. Germline V gene lookup returns CDR1 SGHNT and CDR2 YYREEE (reference sequence). Trimming cost V 0 bases and J 3 bases; bases outside gene matches: 2. The CDR3 loop spans 14 amino acids. CDR3 DNA: TGTGCCAGCAGCTTGGGGACAGGGCTCTACGAGCAGTACTTC. Translated, it gives CASSLGTGLYEQYF. Full variable domain (rest looked up from reference TRBV5-4 and TRBJ2-7): ETGVTQSPTHLIKTRGQQVTLRCSSQSGHNTVSWYQQALGQGPQFIFQYYREEENGRGNFPPRFSGLQFPNYSSELNVNALELDDSALYLCASSLGTGLYEQYFGPGTRLTVT.

This chain links TRBV30 with TRBJ1-2, with TRBD1 as a possible D gene (6 bases). From germline, CDR1 is GTSNPN and CDR2 SVGIG (reference sequence). The CDR3 extends over 13 amino acids. Trimming left V 6 bases short and J 5 bases short, with 16 bases between. The CDR3 region is CACQNLDRYGYTF. DNA of the CDR3: TGTGCCTGCCAAAACTTGGACAGATATGGCTACACCTTC.

The chain links TRBV29-1 to TRBJ1-5, with 7 bases that match TRBD1. CDR3 length: 13 amino acids. V was pared by 6 bases and J by 3 bases, with 5 bases of the junction left unmatched. Germline CDR1 and CDR2: SQVTM and ANQGSEA. In DNA form, the CDR3 reads TGCAGCGTCGGGGACAGCGTCAATCAGCCCCAGCATTTT. Its translation is CSVGDSVNQPQHF.

This rearrangement joins TRBV2 to TRBJ2-7; TRBD1 might be the D (6 bases). This CDR3 spans 13 amino acids. Trimming took 7 bases from V and 6 from J, leaving 16 bases between them. The germline gives CDR1 SNHLY, CDR2 FYNNEI. The CDR3 sequence: CASIVASGVEQYF. CDR3 bases: TGTGCCAGCATTGTGGCATCAGGGGTCGAGCAGTACTTC. Full variable domain (outside the CDR3, taken from reference TRBV2 and TRBJ2-7): EPEVTQTPSHQVTQMGQEVILRCVPISNHLYFYWYRQILGQKVEFLVSFYNNEISEKSEIFDDQFSVERPDGSNFTLKIRSTKLEDSAMYFCASIVASGVEQYFGPGTRLTVT.

As DNA, the CDR3 is TGTGCCAGCAGCCCACGTGGGAGCTCCTACAATGAGCAGTTCTTC. This codes for CASSPRGSSYNEQFF. The V and J genes are TRBV7-8 and TRBJ2-1; maybe TRBD2 (5 bases). V lost 5 bases, J lost 0 bases, and 11 bases lay in between. CDR3 length equals 15 residues. Germline-derived CDR1 and CDR2 are SGHVS and FQNEAQ.

The gene calls are TRBV5-4 and TRBJ2-7, with 10 bases lining up with TRBD2. The CDR3 runs to 15 residues. Germline CDR1 SGHNT, CDR2 YYREEE (reference sequence). V shed 2 bases, J shed 1 base, and the junction held 3 bases outside the gene matches. In nucleotides, the CDR3 is TGTGCCAGCAGCTTTCTAGCGGGAGATTCCTACGAGCAGTACTTC. Translated: CASSFLAGDSYEQYF.